A selection of T cell receptor beta chains follows, all from one sample in a study of T cell responses to AZD1222 COVID-19 vaccine. Method: immunoSEQ multiplex PCR; TCRdb's copy keeps in-frame clones and lacks some. The repertoire holds roughly 150,000 clones, with 92% as singletons. The sample here was peripheral blood, taken on day 0 of AZD1222 vaccination. These receptors all come from an adult in good health. Both conserved end residues are trimmed from each CDR3. The D gene is left open where the match is weak. Size tells how often a clone was seen (once, few, many) or the class of an expanded clone, and some rows leave it out.

CDR3 protein: ASSGGTGGYQETQY
clone size: few
J gene: TRBJ2-5
D gene: TRBD1
V gene: TRBV5-1

CDR3 protein: ASSLVQAGELF
clone size: -
J gene: TRBJ2-2
D gene: -
V gene: TRBV7-8

CDR3 protein: ASIATSGQF
clone size: -
J gene: TRBJ2-1
D gene: TRBD2
V gene: TRBV2

CDR3 protein: ASSLGARSDTQY
clone size: -
J gene: TRBJ2-3
D gene: -
V gene: TRBV5-4

CDR3 protein: ASSPSFIVQRQPQH
clone size: -
J gene: TRBJ1-5
D gene: -
V gene: TRBV19

CDR3 protein: ASSQDDGGRFSEQY
clone size: -
J gene: TRBJ2-7
D gene: TRBD2
V gene: TRBV4-2

CDR3 protein: ASSFWTSGSYEQY
clone size: -
J gene: TRBJ2-7
D gene: TRBD2
V gene: TRBV7-2

CDR3 protein: ASSKLNTGELF
clone size: once
J gene: TRBJ2-2
D gene: -
V gene: TRBV19

CDR3 protein: ASSLVQASTDTQY
clone size: once
J gene: TRBJ2-3
D gene: -
V gene: TRBV28

CDR3 protein: SVLRGANTGELF
clone size: -
J gene: TRBJ2-2
D gene: -
V gene: TRBV29-1

CDR3 protein: SALASETQY
clone size: -
J gene: TRBJ2-5
D gene: -
V gene: TRBV20-1

CDR3 protein: SVGLAGGSSYNEQF
clone size: -
J gene: TRBJ2-1
D gene: TRBD2
V gene: TRBV29-1

CDR3 protein: ASSENIGVGYT
clone size: -
J gene: TRBJ1-2
D gene: -
V gene: TRBV2

CDR3 protein: ASSIGTGNQPQH
clone size: -
J gene: TRBJ1-5
D gene: TRBD1
V gene: TRBV19

CDR3 protein: ASSPPRGGAYEQY
clone size: -
J gene: TRBJ2-7
D gene: TRBD2
V gene: TRBV3-1/TRBV3-2

CDR3 protein: ASSEGEGRTEAF
clone size: -
J gene: TRBJ1-1
D gene: -
V gene: TRBV2

CDR3 protein: ASSGGQLNYGYT
clone size: -
J gene: TRBJ1-2
D gene: TRBD1
V gene: TRBV5-1

CDR3 protein: ATSRDRGKGAF
clone size: -
J gene: TRBJ1-1
D gene: -
V gene: TRBV15

CDR3 protein: ASSTTGGASEAF
clone size: once
J gene: TRBJ1-1
D gene: TRBD1
V gene: TRBV5-6

CDR3 protein: ASRAGHGTEAF
clone size: -
J gene: TRBJ1-1
D gene: -
V gene: TRBV27

CDR3 protein: ASSFRAGGNTEAF
clone size: few
J gene: TRBJ1-1
D gene: TRBD1
V gene: TRBV5-1

CDR3 protein: ASSLVLAGNTGELF
clone size: -
J gene: TRBJ2-2
D gene: TRBD2
V gene: TRBV5-1

CDR3 protein: ATSFPLGQGIPSGNTIY
clone size: -
J gene: TRBJ1-3
D gene: TRBD1
V gene: TRBV24-1

CDR3 protein: ASSSDRSAYNEQF
clone size: -
J gene: TRBJ2-1
D gene: -
V gene: TRBV5-1

CDR3 protein: ASQLLAGTTGEQY
clone size: -
J gene: TRBJ2-7
D gene: TRBD2
V gene: TRBV2

CDR3 protein: ASSDFRGGELF
clone size: once
J gene: TRBJ2-2
D gene: -
V gene: TRBV5-4

CDR3 protein: ASSIAGTTTYEQY
clone size: -
J gene: TRBJ2-7
D gene: TRBD2
V gene: TRBV19

CDR3 protein: ASSDEIGQPYGYT
clone size: -
J gene: TRBJ1-2
D gene: -
V gene: TRBV6-4

CDR3 protein: ASSLQGQGIYEQY
clone size: -
J gene: TRBJ2-7
D gene: TRBD1
V gene: TRBV6-5

CDR3 protein: ASSQEGTVSYEQY
clone size: -
J gene: TRBJ2-7
D gene: -
V gene: TRBV3-1/TRBV3-2

CDR3 protein: ASSVVGGSEQY
clone size: -
J gene: TRBJ2-7
D gene: -
V gene: TRBV9

CDR3 protein: ASTPGGNTIY
clone size: -
J gene: TRBJ1-3
D gene: -
V gene: TRBV3-1/TRBV3-2

CDR3 protein: ASSIQNNYGYT
clone size: -
J gene: TRBJ1-2
D gene: -
V gene: TRBV12-3/TRBV12-4

CDR3 protein: ASSSPSGSYNEQF
clone size: -
J gene: TRBJ2-1
D gene: -
V gene: TRBV28

CDR3 protein: AIGQATGELF
clone size: -
J gene: TRBJ2-2
D gene: TRBD1
V gene: TRBV19

CDR3 protein: ASRWGSGANVLT
clone size: -
J gene: TRBJ2-6
D gene: -
V gene: TRBV6-5

CDR3 protein: ASSSRAAPYEQY
clone size: -
J gene: TRBJ2-7
D gene: -
V gene: TRBV5-1

CDR3 protein: ASSFRFGGTDTQY
clone size: few
J gene: TRBJ2-3
D gene: -
V gene: TRBV5-4

CDR3 protein: ASSEYLVGPRMGGYT
clone size: -
J gene: TRBJ1-2
D gene: -
V gene: TRBV6-1